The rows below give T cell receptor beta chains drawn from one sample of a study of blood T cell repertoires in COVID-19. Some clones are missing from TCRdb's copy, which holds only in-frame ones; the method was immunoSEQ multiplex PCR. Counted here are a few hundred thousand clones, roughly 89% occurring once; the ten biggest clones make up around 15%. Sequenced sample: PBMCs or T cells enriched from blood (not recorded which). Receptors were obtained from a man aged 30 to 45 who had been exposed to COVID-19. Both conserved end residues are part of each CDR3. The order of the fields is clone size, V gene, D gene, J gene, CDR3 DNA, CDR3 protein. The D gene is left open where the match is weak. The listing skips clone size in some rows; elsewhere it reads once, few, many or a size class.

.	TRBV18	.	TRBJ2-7	TGTGCCAGCTCACAAGGGGCTTTAGACTACGAGCAGTACTTC	CASSQGALDYEQYF
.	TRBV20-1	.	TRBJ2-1	TGCAGTGCACCGCGGGGTGGGGAGCAGTTCTTC	CSAPRGGEQFF
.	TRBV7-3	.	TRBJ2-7	TGTGCCAGCAGCTTAGGCGGGACAGAGAGCTACGAGCAGTACTTC	CASSLGGTESYEQYF
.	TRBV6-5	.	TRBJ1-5	TGTGCCAGCAGTCAGGAGTGGGAGGATCAGCCCCAGCATTTT	CASSQEWEDQPQHF
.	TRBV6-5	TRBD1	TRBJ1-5	TGTGCCAGCAGTTGGACAGGGCCTAGCAATCAGCCCCAGCATTTT	CASSWTGPSNQPQHF
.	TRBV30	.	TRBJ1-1	TGTGCCTTGAGAGGGGTGAACACTGAAGCTTTCTTT	CALRGVNTEAFF
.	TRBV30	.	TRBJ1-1	TGTGCCTGGAGTGTTGGTACACAAGCTTTCTTT	CAWSVGTQAFF
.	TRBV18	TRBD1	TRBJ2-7	TGTGCCAGCTCACCGGACAGGGGTTTAGCCTACGAGCAGTACTTC	CASSPDRGLAYEQYF
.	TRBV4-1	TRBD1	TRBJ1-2	TGCGCCAGCAGCCAACGATACCCGGGACAGGGAGACTATGGCTACACCTTC	CASSQRYPGQGDYGYTF
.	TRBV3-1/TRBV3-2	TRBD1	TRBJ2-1	TGTGCCAGCAGCCAACCGACAGGGTCCTCCTACAATGAGCAGTTCTTC	CASSQPTGSSYNEQFF
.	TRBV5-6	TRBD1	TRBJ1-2	TGTGCCAGCCACCCGGGACAGGGGTCTGGCTACACCTTC	CASHPGQGSGYTF
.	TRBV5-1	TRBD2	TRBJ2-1	TGCGCCAGCTCCACATCCGGGACTATATCCTACAATGAGCAGTTCTTC	CASSTSGTISYNEQFF
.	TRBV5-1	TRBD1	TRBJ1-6	TGCGCCAGCAGACAGACATCTTCCGGGACAGGGGGCTCACCCCTCCACTTT	CASRQTSSGTGGSPLHF
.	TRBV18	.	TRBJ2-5	TGTGCCAGCTCACCAGTCCCTTCGGGGGAGACCCAGTACTTC	CASSPVPSGETQYF
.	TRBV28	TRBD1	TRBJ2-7	TGTGCCAGCAGTCTGACAGGGGGCTCCTCCTACGAGCAGTACTTC	CASSLTGGSSYEQYF
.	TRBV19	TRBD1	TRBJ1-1	TGTGCCAGTAGTCCCAGGACAGGGGGCACTGAAGCTTTCTTT	CASSPRTGGTEAFF
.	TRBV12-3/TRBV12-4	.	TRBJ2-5	TGTGCCAGCAGTAGGGGGATCCAAGAGACCCAGTACTTC	CASSRGIQETQYF
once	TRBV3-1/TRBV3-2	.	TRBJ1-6	TGTGCCAGCAGCCAAGGGGGCGATTCACCCCTCCACTTT	CASSQGGDSPLHF
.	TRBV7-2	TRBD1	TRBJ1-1	TGTGCCAGCAGCCTACAGGGGAATACTGAAGCTTTCTTT	CASSLQGNTEAFF
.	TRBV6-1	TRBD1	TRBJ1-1	TGTGCCAGCAGTGAGAGACAGGGATTCGCTGAAGCTTTCTTT	CASSERQGFAEAFF
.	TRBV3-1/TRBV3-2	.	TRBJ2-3	TGTGCCAGCAGCGCCCAGGGGCCAGATACGCAGTATTTT	CASSAQGPDTQYF
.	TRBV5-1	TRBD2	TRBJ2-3	TGCGCCAGCAGCTTGGTGCGGGGGGGCAGGGTAGATACGCAGTATTTT	CASSLVRGGRVDTQYF
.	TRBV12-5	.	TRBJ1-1	TGTGCTAGTGGACCGCAGGGGAACACTGAAGCTTTCTTT	CASGPQGNTEAFF
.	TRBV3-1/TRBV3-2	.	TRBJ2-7	TGTGCCAGCAGCCAAGTGGCAGGGAATGACGAGCAGTACTTC	CASSQVAGNDEQYF
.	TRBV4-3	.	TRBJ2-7	TGCGCCAGCAGCCACCGGACAGTCTCCTACGAGCAGTACTTC	CASSHRTVSYEQYF
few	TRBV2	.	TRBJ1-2	TGTGCCAGCAGTGAAAGGCCGACTTACTATGGCTACACCTTC	CASSERPTYYGYTF
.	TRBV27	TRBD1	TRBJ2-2	TGTGCCAGCCGGATCCAACTTTCCGGGACAGGGTTTCCCGGGGAGCTGTTTTTT	CASRIQLSGTGFPGELFF
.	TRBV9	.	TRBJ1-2	TGTGCCAGCAGCGTAGGGCCACTAAACTATGGCTACACCTTC	CASSVGPLNYGYTF
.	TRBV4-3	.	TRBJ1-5	TGCGCCAGCAGCCAAGATTGGGGGCTTAGCAATCAGCCCCAGCATTTT	CASSQDWGLSNQPQHF
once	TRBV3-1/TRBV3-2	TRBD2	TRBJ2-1	TGTGCCAGCAGCCAAGATCTCAGAGCGGGGGAGTTTGAGCAGTTCTTC	CASSQDLRAGEFEQFF
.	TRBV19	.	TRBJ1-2	TGTGCCAGTAATAGATCACCGGACAGTCCTAACTATGGCTACACCTTC	CASNRSPDSPNYGYTF
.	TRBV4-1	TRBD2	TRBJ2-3	TGCGCCAGCAGGATGGCGGGGGGCACAGATACGCAGTATTTT	CASRMAGGTDTQYF
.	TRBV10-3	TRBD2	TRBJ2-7	TGTGCCATCAGTCCCTCCACGGGGGGCTACGAGCAGTACTTC	CAISPSTGGYEQYF
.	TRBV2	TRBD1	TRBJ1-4	TGTGCCAGCAGTGATTACAGGGGGGAAAAACTGTTTTTT	CASSDYRGEKLFF
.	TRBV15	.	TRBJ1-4	TGTGCCACCAGCAGAAACGCCGGGCCCCCGGGGGAAAAACTGTTTTTT	CATSRNAGPPGEKLFF
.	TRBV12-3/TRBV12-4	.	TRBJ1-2	TGTGCCAGCAGTTTTCAACATTACGATGGCTACACCTTC	CASSFQHYDGYTF
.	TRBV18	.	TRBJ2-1	TGTGCCAGCTCACCTAGGACAACCTACAATGAGCAGTTCTTC	CASSPRTTYNEQFF
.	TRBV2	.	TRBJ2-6	TGTGCCAGCAGCCCTGAACAGGGTGCAGGGGCCAACGTCCTGACTTTC	CASSPEQGAGANVLTF
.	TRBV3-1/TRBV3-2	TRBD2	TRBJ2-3	TGTGCCAGCAGCCCAGAACTAGCGGGACCCACAGATACGCAGTATTTT	CASSPELAGPTDTQYF
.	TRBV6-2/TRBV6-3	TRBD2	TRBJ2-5	TGTGCCAGCAGTTTAAGAGCGGGGGGCCTCCCGACCCAGTACTTC	CASSLRAGGLPTQYF
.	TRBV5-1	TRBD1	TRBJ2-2	TGCGCCAGCAGCTTGTTAGGGACAGGGGGCGTGAACACCGGGGAGCTGTTTTTT	CASSLLGTGGVNTGELFF
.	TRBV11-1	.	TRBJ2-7	TGTGCCAGCAGCCCCGCTGGACAGCCTTACGAGCAGTACTTC	CASSPAGQPYEQYF
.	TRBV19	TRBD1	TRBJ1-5	TGTGCCACCTCGGACAGGGGAGAGCGGCAGCCCCAGCATTTT	CATSDRGERQPQHF
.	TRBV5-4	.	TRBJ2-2	TGTGCCAGCAGCTTGGGCGGAGGGGGCAGGGTAAACACCGGGGAGCTGTTTTTT	CASSLGGGGRVNTGELFF
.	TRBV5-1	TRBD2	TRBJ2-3	TGCGCCAGCAGCTTGGAACGGGGGGTGGTGCAGTATTTT	CASSLERGVVQYF
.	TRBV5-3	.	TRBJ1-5	TGTGCCAGAAGCTTGGTTTTACAGGGATATCAGCCCCAGCATTTT	CARSLVLQGYQPQHF
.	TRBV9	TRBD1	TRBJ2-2	TGTGCCAGCAGCGTTACCCGGGACAGGCCACCCGGGGAGCTGTTTTTT	CASSVTRDRPPGELFF
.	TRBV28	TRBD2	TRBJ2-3	TGTGCCAGCAGTTTCCCCCATGGGGTCCGGACTAGCGGGGGGACAGATACGCAGTATTTT	CASSFPHGVRTSGGTDTQYF
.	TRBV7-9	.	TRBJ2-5	TGTGCCAGCAGCTCAGGGGCTCAGATGTACCAAGAGACCCAGTACTTC	CASSSGAQMYQETQYF
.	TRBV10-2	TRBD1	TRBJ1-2	TGCGCCAGCAGTGATAGGACAGGGGCTAACTATGGCTACACCTTC	CASSDRTGANYGYTF
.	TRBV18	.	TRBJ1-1	TGTGCCAGCTCACCAAAGGGGCCCATGAACACTGAAGCTTTCTTT	CASSPKGPMNTEAFF
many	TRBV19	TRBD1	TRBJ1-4	TGTGCCAGTAGACCCGGGACAGGCCGAGGAGGGATCGAAAAACTGTTTTTT	CASRPGTGRGGIEKLFF